The source of this T cell receptor beta chain is a study of blood T cell repertoires in COVID-19 (dated by TCRdb to about 2020). Looking at the study overall: Samples covering the acute and convalescent phases of COVID-19 were provided by collaborators in the United States, Italy and Spain. Samples came from the ongoing ImmuneRACE study (first 160 participants) plus 1,254 subjects from 6 global collaborators. Where available, HLA class I and class II types were taken from metadata supplied by the sample provider and were not determined by assay-based typing. The sample metadata nearly always contained a de-identified subject ID, COVID-19 status, age in years and sex. The prospective study material was composed of cDNA or gDNA derived from T cells, B-cell-depleted T cells, or PBMCs. A freely available public database, intended as a resource for researchers studying the immune response to SARS-CoV-2, is where the repertoires were released. Subjects who had been exposed to COVID-19, were actively infected with it, or had recovered from it provided the deeply sampled blood TCRbeta repertoires that made up the dataset. What the work shows at the level of the full study, not this receptor alone: The amount of clinical and demographic metadata varied by source and participant and was provided uncurated.

Notes on this clone: The antigen it binds to is not known. Base qualities are not provided; no much larger clone lies one nucleotide away.

CDR1 PRHDT and CDR2 FYEKMQ were looked up in the germline V gene (reference sequence). The CDR3, from cysteine to phenylalanine, totals 13 residues. The kept DNA is CDR3 alone, 39 bases in frame from the first base. V drops 8 bases and J drops 6 bases, leaving 14 bases in between. Whole blood was collected in K2EDTA tubes by collaborating institutions according to the institutions' own protocols. Collaborator samples were shipped for TCRbeta analysis as frozen whole blood, isolated PBMCs, or DNA extracted from either sample type. TCRbeta CDR3 regions were amplified from genomic DNA by means of the immunoSEQ Assay, a bias-controlled multiplex PCR. As for the original processing: Nucleated cell counts per sample were estimated from amplification of reference gene primers within the assay. Sequence reads were collapsed and filtered to measure the absolute abundance of every unique TCRbeta CDR3 rearrangement. For each sample, productive Simpson clonality was calculated by taking the square root of Simpson's diversity index across productive rearrangements. TCRdb took this table from immuneACCESS and kept in-frame rearrangements with V and J called. Such tables lack part of the clones; where checked against another copy, unresolved V genes explain under half of the gap, and the rest is unexplained. V, J and clone size derive from that table, while D and trimming were established from the DNA sequence. This sample lists some 100,000 clones; around 89% were detected once. The ten most abundant clones make up about 5% of the sample.

The source material was peripheral blood. Recombination connected TRBV13 to TRBJ2-1; a tentative D call is TRBD2 (5 bases match). This TCR was recovered from a woman aged 80 or older with active COVID-19. The CDR3 reads as follows: CASCPRGSNEQFF. The bases are TGTGCCAGCTGTCCCCGGGGAAGCAATGAGCAGTTCTTC.